The 6 T cell receptor beta chains reported below all come from one sample, sequenced in a study of siplizumab effects on memory and regulatory T cells. Generated by immunoSEQ multiplex PCR, the TCRdb table keeps only in-frame clones and is missing some. The sample lists around 100,000 clones, about nine tenths occurring once. Source material: CD4+ T cells sorted from blood. The receptors derive from a human donor in good health.

This chain uses TRBV4-3 with TRBJ2-5; 8 positions match TRBD2. V lost 4 bases and J lost 4; bases outside the gene matches: 8. The CDR3 length is 15 residues. The V gene's germline CDR1 is LGHNA and CDR2 YSLEER. The CDR3 region is CASSRNGGAGETQYF. DNA for the CDR3: TGCGCCAGCAGCCGAAACGGGGGGGCGGGAGAGACCCAGTACTTC.

J is TRBJ2-2 and V is TRBV6-7; 7 bases map to TRBD2. TRBV6-7 is marked as an open reading frame, function uncertain. V trimming: 7 bases; J trimming: 0 bases; junction bases outside the gene matches: 14. The CDR3 covers 18 residues. CDR3 loop: CASMVGGGGEANTGELFF. CDR3 in DNA: TGTGCCAGCATGGTTGGGGGGGGAGGAGAAGCGAACACCGGGGAGCTGTTTTTT.

J is TRBJ2-6 and V is TRBV15; D ambiguous. Trimming left V 2 bases short and J 0 bases short, with 8 bases between. CDR1 and CDR2 from the germline V gene are LNHNV and YYDKDF (reference sequence). The CDR3 is made up of 16 amino acids. CDR3 bases: TGTGCCACCAGCAGAACTGCCAGCTCTGGGGCCAACGTCCTGACTTTC. Protein product: CATSRTASSGANVLTF.

The J gene is TRBJ1-1, the V gene TRBV30, with D possibly being TRBD1 (6 bases). V gave up 0 bases and J gave up 1 base, with 6 bases separating them. Looked up from germline, CDR1 is GTSNPN and CDR2 is SVGIG (reference sequence). CDR3 length: 13 residues. Here the CDR3 DNA reads TGTGCCTGGAGTGTAGGGGGGAACACTGAAGCTTTCTTT. Translating gives CAWSVGGNTEAFF.

V and J are TRBV7-3 and TRBJ1-5; D remains ambiguous. V was shortened by 5 bases and J by 5 bases, with 16 bases between the two germline ends. CDR1 is SGHTA and CDR2 is FQGTGA in the germline V gene. The CDR3 is made up of 15 amino acids. CDR3 in amino acids: CASSHRRAPHQPQHF. The CDR3 DNA follows: TGTGCCAGCAGCCACCGCCGGGCACCACATCAGCCCCAGCATTTT.

The J gene is TRBJ1-5, the V gene TRBV7-8, with a possible D match to TRBD1 (5 bases). This CDR3 region has 15 residues. Germline CDR1 and CDR2: SGHVS and FQNEAQ. With 5 bases removed from V and 1 base from J, the gap between germline ends came to 12 bases. The DNA of the CDR3 is TGTGCCAGCAGCCCTGACAGAGTCAGCAATCAGCCCCAGCATTTT. It translates to CASSPDRVSNQPQHF.